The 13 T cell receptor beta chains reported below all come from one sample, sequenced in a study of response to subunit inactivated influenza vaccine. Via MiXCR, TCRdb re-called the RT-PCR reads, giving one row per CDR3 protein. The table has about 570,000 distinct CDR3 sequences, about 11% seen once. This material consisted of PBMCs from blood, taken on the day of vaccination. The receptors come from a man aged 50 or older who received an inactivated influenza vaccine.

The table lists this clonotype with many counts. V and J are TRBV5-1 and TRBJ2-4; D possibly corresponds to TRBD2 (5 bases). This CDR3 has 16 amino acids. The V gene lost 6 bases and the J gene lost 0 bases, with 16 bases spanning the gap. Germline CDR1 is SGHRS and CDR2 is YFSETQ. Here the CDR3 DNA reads TGCGCCAGCATGGGAGATGAGCAGATAGCCAAAAACATTCAGTACTTC. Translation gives CASMGDEQIAKNIQYF.

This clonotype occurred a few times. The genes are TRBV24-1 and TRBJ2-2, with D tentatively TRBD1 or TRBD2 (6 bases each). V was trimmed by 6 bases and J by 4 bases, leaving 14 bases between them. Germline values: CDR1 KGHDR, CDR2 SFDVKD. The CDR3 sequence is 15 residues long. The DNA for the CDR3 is TGTGCCACCAGTATCGGGGGCATGAGCACCGGGGAGCTGTTTTTT. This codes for CATSIGGMSTGELFF.

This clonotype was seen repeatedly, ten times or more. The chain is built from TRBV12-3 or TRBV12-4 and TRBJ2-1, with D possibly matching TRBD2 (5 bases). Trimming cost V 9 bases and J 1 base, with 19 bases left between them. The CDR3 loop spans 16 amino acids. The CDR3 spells CARRPSGGQSYNEQFF. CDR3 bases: TGTGCCAGGCGCCCCAGCGGTGGCCAGTCCTACAATGAGCAGTTCTTC.

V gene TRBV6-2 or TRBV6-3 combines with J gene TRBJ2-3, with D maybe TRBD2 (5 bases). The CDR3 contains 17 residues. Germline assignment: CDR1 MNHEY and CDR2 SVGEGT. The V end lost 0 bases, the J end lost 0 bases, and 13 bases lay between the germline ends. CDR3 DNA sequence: TGTGCCAGCAGTTACTCATGGACGGGAACTAGCACAGATACGCAGTATTTT. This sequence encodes CASSYSWTGTSTDTQYF.

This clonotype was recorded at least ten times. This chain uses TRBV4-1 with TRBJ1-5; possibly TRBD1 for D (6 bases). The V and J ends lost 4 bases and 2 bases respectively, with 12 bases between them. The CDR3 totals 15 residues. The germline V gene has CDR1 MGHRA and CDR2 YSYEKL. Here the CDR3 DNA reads TGCGCCAGCAGCCTTTACAGGGAGGGCAATCAGCCCCAGCATTTT. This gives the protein CASSLYREGNQPQHF.

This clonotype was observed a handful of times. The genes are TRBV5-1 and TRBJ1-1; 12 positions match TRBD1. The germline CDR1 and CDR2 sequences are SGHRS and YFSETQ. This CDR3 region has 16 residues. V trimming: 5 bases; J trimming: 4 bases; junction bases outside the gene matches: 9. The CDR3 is CASSPGQGARSTEAFF. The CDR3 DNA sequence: TGCGCCAGCAGTCCGGGACAGGGGGCGAGGAGCACTGAAGCTTTCTTT.

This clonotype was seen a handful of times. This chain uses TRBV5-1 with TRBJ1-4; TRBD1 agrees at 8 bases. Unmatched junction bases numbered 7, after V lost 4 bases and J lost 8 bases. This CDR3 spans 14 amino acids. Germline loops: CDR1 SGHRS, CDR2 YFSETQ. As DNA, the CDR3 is TGCGCCAGCAGCCTCTGGACAGGGAAGGAAAAACTGTTTTTT. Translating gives CASSLWTGKEKLFF.

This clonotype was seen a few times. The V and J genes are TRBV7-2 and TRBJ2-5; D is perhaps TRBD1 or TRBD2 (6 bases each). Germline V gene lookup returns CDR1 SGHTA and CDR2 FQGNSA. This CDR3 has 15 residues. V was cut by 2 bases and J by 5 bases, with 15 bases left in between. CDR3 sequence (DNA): TGTGCCAGCAGCTTACGGGGGCCTTTAGAGGAGACCCAGTACTTC. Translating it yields CASSLRGPLEETQYF.

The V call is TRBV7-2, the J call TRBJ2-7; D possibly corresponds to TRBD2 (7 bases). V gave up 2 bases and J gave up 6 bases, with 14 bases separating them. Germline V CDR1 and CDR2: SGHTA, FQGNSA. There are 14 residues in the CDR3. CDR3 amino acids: CASSLSGGSGEQYF. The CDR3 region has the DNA TGTGCCAGCAGCTTATCGGGGGGCTCGGGCGAGCAGTACTTC. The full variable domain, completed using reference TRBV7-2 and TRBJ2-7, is GAGVSQSPSNKVTEKGKDVELRCDPISGHTALYWYRQSLGQGLEFLIYFQGNSAPDKSGLPSDRFSAERTGGSVSTLTIQRTQQEDSAVYLCASSLSGGSGEQYFGPGTRLTVT.

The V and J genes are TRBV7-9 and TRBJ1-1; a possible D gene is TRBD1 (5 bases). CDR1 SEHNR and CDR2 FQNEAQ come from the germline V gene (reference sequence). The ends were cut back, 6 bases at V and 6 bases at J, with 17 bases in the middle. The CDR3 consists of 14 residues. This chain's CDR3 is CASRILGLRSEAFF. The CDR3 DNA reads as TGTGCCAGCAGGATCTTGGGGCTTCGGTCTGAAGCTTTCTTT.

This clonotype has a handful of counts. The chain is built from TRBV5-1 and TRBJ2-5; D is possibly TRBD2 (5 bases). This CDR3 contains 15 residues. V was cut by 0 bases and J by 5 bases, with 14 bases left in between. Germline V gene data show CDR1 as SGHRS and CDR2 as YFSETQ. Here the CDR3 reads CASSLDRGRSETQYF. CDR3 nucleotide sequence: TGCGCCAGCAGCTTGGATCGTGGGAGAAGCGAGACCCAGTACTTC.

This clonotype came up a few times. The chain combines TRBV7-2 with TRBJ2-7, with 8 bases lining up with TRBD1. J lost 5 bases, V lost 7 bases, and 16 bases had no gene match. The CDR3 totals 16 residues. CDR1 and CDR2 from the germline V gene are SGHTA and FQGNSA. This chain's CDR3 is CASTLSMGQAWNEQYF. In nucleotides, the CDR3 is TGTGCCAGCACCCTCTCCATGGGACAGGCCTGGAACGAGCAGTACTTC.

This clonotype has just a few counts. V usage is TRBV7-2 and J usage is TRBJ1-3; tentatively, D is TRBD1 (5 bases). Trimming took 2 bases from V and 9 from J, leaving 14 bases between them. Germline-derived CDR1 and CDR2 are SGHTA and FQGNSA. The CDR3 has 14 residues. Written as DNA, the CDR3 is TGTGCCAGCAGCTTACCCACAGACGGGGGCACCATATATTTT. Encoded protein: CASSLPTDGGTIYF.